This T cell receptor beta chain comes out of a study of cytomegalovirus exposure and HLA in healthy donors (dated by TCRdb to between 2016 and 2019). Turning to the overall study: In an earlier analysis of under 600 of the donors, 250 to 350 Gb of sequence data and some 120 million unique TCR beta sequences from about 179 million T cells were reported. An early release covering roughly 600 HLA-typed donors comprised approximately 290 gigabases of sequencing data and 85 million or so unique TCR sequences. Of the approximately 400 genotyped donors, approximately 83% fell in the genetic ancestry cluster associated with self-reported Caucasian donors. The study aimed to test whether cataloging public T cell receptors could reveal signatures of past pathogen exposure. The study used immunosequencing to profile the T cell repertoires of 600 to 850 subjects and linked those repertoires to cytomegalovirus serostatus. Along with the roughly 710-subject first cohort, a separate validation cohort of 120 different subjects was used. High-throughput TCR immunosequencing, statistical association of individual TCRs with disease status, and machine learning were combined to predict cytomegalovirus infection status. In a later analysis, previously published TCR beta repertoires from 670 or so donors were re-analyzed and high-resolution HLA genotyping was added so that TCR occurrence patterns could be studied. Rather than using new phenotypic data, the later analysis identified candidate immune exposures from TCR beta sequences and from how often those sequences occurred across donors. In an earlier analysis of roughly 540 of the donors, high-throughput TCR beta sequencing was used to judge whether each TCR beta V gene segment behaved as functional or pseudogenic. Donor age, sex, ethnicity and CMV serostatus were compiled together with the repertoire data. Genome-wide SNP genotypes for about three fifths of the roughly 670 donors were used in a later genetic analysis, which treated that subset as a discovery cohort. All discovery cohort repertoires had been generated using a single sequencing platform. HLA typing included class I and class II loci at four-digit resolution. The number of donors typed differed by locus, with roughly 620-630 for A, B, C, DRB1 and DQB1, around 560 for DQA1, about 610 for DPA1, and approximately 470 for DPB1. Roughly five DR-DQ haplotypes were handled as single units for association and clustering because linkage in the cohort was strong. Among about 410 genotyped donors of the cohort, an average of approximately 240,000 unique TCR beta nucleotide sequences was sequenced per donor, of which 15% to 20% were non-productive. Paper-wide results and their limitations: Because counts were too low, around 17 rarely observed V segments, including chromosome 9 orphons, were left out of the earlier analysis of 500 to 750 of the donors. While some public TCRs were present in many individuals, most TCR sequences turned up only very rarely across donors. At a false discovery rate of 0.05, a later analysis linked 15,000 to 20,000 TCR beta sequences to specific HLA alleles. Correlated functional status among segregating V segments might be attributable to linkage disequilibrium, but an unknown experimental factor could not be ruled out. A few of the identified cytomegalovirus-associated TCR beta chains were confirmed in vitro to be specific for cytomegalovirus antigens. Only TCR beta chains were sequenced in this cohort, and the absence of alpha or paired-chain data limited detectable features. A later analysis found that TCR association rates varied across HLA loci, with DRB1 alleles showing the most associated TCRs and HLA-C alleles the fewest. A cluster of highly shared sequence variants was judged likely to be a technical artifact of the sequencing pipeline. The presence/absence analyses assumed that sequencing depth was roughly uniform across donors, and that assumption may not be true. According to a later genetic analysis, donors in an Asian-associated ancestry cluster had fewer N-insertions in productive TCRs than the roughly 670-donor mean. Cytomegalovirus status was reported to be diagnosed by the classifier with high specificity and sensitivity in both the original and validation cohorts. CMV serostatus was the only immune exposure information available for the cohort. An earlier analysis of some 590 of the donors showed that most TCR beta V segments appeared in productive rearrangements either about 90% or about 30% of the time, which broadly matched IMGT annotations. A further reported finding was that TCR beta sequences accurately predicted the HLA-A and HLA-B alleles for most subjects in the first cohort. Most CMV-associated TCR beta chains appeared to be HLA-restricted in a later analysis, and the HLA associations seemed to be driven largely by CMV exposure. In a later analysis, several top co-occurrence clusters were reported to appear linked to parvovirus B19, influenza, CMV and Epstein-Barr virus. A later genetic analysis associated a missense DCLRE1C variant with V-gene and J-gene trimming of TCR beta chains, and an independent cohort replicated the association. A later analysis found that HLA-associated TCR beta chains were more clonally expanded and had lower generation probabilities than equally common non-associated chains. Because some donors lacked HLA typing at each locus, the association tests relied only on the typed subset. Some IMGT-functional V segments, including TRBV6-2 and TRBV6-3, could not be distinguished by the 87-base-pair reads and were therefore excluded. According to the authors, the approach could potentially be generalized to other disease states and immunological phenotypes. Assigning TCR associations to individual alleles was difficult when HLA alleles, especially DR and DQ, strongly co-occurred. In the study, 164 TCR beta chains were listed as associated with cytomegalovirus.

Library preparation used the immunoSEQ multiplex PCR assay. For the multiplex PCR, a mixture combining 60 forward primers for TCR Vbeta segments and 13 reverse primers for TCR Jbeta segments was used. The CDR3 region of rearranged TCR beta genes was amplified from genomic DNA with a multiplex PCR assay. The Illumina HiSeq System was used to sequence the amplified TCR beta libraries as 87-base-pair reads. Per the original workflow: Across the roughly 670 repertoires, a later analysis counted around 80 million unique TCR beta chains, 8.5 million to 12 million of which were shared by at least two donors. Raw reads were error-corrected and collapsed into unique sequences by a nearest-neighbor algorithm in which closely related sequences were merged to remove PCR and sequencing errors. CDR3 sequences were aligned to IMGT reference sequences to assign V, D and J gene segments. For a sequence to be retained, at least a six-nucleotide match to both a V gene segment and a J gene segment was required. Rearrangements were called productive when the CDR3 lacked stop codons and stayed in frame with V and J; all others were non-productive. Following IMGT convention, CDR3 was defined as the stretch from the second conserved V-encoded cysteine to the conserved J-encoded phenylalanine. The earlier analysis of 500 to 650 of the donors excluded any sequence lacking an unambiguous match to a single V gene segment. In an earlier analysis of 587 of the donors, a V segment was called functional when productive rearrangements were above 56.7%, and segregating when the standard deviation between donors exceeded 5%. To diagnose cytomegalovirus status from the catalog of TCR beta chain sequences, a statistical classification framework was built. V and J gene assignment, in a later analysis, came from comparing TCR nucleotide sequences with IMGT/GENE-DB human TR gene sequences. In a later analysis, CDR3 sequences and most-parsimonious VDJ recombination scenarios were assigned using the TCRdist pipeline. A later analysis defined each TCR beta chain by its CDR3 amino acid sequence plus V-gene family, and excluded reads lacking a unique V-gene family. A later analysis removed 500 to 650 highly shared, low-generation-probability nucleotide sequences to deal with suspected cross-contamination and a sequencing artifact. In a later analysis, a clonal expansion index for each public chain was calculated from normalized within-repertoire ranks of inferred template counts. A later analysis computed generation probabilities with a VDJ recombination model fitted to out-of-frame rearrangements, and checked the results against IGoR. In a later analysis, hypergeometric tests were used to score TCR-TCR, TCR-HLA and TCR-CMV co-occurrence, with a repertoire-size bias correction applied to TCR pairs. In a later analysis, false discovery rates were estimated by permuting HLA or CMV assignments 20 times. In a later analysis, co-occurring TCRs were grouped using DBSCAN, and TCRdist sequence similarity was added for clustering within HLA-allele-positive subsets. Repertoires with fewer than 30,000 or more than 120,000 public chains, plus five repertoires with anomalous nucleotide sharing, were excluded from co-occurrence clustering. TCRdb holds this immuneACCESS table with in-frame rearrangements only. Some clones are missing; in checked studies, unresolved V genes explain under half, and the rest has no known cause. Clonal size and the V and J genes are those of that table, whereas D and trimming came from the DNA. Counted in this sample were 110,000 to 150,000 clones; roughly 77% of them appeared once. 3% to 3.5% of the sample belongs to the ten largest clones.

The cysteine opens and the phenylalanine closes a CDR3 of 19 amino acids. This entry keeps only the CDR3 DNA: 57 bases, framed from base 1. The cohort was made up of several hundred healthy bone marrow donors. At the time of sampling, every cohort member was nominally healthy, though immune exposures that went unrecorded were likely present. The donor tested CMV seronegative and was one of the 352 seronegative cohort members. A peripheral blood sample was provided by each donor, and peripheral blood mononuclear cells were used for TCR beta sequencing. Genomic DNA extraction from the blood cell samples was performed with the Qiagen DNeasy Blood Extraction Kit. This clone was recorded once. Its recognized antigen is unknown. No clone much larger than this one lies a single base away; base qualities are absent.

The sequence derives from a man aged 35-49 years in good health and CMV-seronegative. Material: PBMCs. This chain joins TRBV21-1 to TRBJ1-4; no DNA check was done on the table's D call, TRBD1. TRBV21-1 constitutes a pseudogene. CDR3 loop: CASSKRGRGCRSTNEKLFF. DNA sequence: TGTGCCAGCAGCAAACGGGGCAGGGGGTGCAGGAGTACTAATGAAAAACTGTTTTTT.